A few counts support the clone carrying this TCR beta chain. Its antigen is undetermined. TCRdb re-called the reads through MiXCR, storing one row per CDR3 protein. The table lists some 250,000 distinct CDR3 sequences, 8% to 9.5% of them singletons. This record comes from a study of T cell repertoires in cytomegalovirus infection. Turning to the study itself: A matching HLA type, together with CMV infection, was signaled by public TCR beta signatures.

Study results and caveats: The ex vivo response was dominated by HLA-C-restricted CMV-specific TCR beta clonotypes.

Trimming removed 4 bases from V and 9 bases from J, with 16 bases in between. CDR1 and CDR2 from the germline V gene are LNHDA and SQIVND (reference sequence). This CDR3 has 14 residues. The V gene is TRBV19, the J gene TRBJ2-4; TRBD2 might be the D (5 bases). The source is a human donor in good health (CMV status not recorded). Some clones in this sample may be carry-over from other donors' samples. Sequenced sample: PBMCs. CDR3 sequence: CASSTGMTEGIQYF. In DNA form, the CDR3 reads TGTGCCAGTAGTACCGGGATGACCGAGGGCATTCAGTACTTC. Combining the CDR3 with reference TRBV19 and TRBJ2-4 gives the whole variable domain DGGITQSPKYLFRKEGQNVTLSCEQNLNHDAMYWYRQDPGQGLRLIYYSQIVNDFQKGDIAEGYSVSREKKESFPLTVTSAQKNPTAFYLCASSTGMTEGIQYFGAGTRLSVL.